A selection of T cell receptor beta chains follows, all from one sample in a study of blood T cell repertoires in COVID-19. The table came from immunoSEQ multiplex PCR; TCRdb's copy has only in-frame clones and leaves some out. Among some 150,000 clones listed, around 86% were seen once. The material sequenced was peripheral blood. These receptors were collected from a man between 65 and 85 years old with acute or convalescent COVID-19. CDR3s include the opening cysteine and the closing phenylalanine or tryptophan. The D gene is left open where the match is weak. Expanded clones get a size class; other rows say once, few or many, or leave the size out.

>.|.|TRBV7-9|TRBJ2-2
TGTGCCAGCAGATGGCACACCGGGGAGCTGTTTTTT
CASRWHTGELFF
>.|.|TRBV29-1|TRBJ2-5
TGCAGCGTTGAGTACAGGGTGGGGGAGACCCAGTACTTC
CSVEYRVGETQYF
>.|.|TRBV18|TRBJ2-7
TGTGCCAGCTCAACCTTAGATATTACCCGCGAGCAGTACTTC
CASSTLDITREQYF
>.|.|TRBV3-1/TRBV3-2|TRBJ2-7
TGTGCCAGCAGCCAAGATGTGGTGCCGGGAAGAGGTGCGCAGTACTTC
CASSQDVVPGRGAQYF
>.|TRBD1|TRBV19|TRBJ2-7
TGTGCCAGTAGTGACGACAGGGGGTTCACCGACTACGAGCAGTACTTC
CASSDDRGFTDYEQYF
>.|.|TRBV10-1|TRBJ1-1
TGCGCCAGCCCCGGGGGTTGCACTGAAGCTTTCTTT
CASPGGCTEAFF
>.|.|TRBV6-5|TRBJ1-3
TGTGCCAGCAGTTACGGGGCAGGGGCCGGAAACACCATATATTTT
CASSYGAGAGNTIYF
>.|TRBD1|TRBV29-1|TRBJ1-1
TGCAGCGTTGGGAGGGACAGTTACACTGAAGCTTTCTTT
CSVGRDSYTEAFF
>.|.|TRBV19|TRBJ1-2
TGTGCCAACCAGCGGGGGAAAGACTATGGCTACACCTTC
CANQRGKDYGYTF
>.|.|TRBV5-6|TRBJ1-6
TGTGCCAGCAGCTTGGCCATCCGGGGGGATTCACCCCTCCACTTT
CASSLAIRGDSPLHF
>once|TRBD2|TRBV5-4|TRBJ2-3
TGTGCCAGCAGCTTGTCGGCGGGAGGCACCACAGATACGCAGTATTTT
CASSLSAGGTTDTQYF
>.|.|TRBV6-1|TRBJ1-4
TGTGCCAGCAGTGAAATCGGCAGGGGTGAGGAAAAACTGTTTTTT
CASSEIGRGEEKLFF
>.|TRBD1|TRBV28|TRBJ2-3
TGTGCCAGCAGTCTCACAGGGGGGACAGATACGCAGTATTTT
CASSLTGGTDTQYF
>.|.|TRBV7-2|TRBJ1-1
TGTGCCGGCAGGCGGGGCGGGGTATCTGAAGCTTTCTTT
CAGRRGGVSEAFF
>.|TRBD1|TRBV28|TRBJ1-2
TGTGCCAGCAGTTTCCGACAGGGCAGTATCTATGGCTACACCTTC
CASSFRQGSIYGYTF
>once|.|TRBV25-1|TRBJ2-7
TGTGCCAGCAGTGAACCGGGGGGCAAGTCCTACGAGCAGTACTTC
CASSEPGGKSYEQYF
>.|TRBD1|TRBV4-3|TRBJ1-6
TGCGCCAGCAGCCAAGAGACAGGGGATTCACCCCTCCACTTT
CASSQETGDSPLHF
>.|.|TRBV25-1|TRBJ1-4
TGTGCCCCCTTTAATGAAAAACTGTTTTTT
CAPFNEKLFF
>.|.|TRBV3-1/TRBV3-2|TRBJ2-6
TGTGCCAGCAGCCAAATCCCCAGCTCTGGGGCCAACGTCCTGACTTTC
CASSQIPSSGANVLTF
>.|.|TRBV27|TRBJ1-5
TGTGCCAGCAGTTTTTCGAACTTACTGCGGGTTGGGGTAAGCAATCAGCCCCAGCATTTT
CASSFSNLLRVGVSNQPQHF
>.|.|TRBV30|TRBJ1-5
TGTGCCTGGAAGAACCAGGAACAGCCCCAGCATTTT
CAWKNQEQPQHF
>.|TRBD2|TRBV27|TRBJ2-3
TGTGCCAGCAGTTTGGGGGGGACTAGCGGAAGCACAGATACGCAGTATTTT
CASSLGGTSGSTDTQYF
>.|.|TRBV5-4|TRBJ1-4
TGTGCCAGCAGCGACAAACAGGGATGGGATACTAATGAAAAACTGTTTTTT
CASSDKQGWDTNEKLFF
>.|.|TRBV5-1|TRBJ1-1
TGCGCCAGCAGCTCCGGACAGCCGAACACTGAAGCTTTCTTT
CASSSGQPNTEAFF
>.|TRBD2|TRBV2|TRBJ2-5
TGTGCCACCAACCACGGGGGGGGAGGAGAGACCCAGTACTTC
CATNHGGGGETQYF
>.|TRBD1|TRBV13|TRBJ1-1
TGTGCCAGCAGTCGGACAGGACCCATGAACACTGAAGCTTTCTTT
CASSRTGPMNTEAFF
>.|TRBD1|TRBV4-1|TRBJ1-2
TGCGCCAGCAGCCCCCGGTCGGGACAGGGCCCCTATGGCTACACCTTC
CASSPRSGQGPYGYTF
>.|TRBD1|TRBV2|TRBJ2-1
TGTGCCAGCAGGGACAGGGTCGCTGAGCAGTTCTTC
CASRDRVAEQFF
>.|.|TRBV28|TRBJ2-2
TGTGCCAGCAGTCTCGGGGGCGGGGGCGTTACCGGGGAGCTGTTTTTT
CASSLGGGGVTGELFF
>.|TRBD1|TRBV28|TRBJ1-4
TGTGCCAGCAGTACGGACAGGGGGCGAGAAAAACTGTTTTTT
CASSTDRGREKLFF
>.|.|TRBV7-2|TRBJ2-1
TGTGCCAGCAGCATCGACAGTTACAATGAGCAGTTCTTC
CASSIDSYNEQFF
>once|TRBD1|TRBV5-1|TRBJ2-7
TGCGCCAGCAGCCAAGGACAGGCCTACGAGCAGTACTTC
CASSQGQAYEQYF
>.|.|TRBV3-1/TRBV3-2|TRBJ1-1
TGTGCCAGCAGCCACAGGGTGTCGAACACTGAAGCTTTCTTT
CASSHRVSNTEAFF
>.|.|TRBV28|TRBJ1-2
TGTGCCAGCAGTCCCCGACAGGCCTCAGGCTACACCTTC
CASSPRQASGYTF
>.|.|TRBV14|TRBJ1-1
TGTGCCAGCAGCCCCGACCCCGGAGGAGCTTTCTTT
CASSPDPGGAFF
>few|TRBD1|TRBV19|TRBJ1-5
TGTGCCAGTACCGAACTGGGACAGGGAAATAAACCCCAGCATTTT
CASTELGQGNKPQHF
>.|.|TRBV7-2|TRBJ2-1
TGTGCCAGCAGCTCCTCGGCGGTTTCGCGTGAGCAGTTCTTC
CASSSSAVSREQFF
>.|TRBD1|TRBV2|TRBJ2-3
TGTGCCAGCATAGTGGACAGGCATTCAGATACGCAGTATTTT
CASIVDRHSDTQYF
>.|.|TRBV6-5|TRBJ1-3
TGTGCCAGCGGGGCCATACAGGGAGGAAACACCATATATTTT
CASGAIQGGNTIYF
>.|TRBD1|TRBV15|TRBJ2-3
TGTGCCACCAGCAGGGGACAGGGTAGCACAGATACGCAGTATTTT
CATSRGQGSTDTQYF
>.|.|TRBV2|TRBJ1-4
TGTGCCAGCAGGCCCAGTTCAACTAATGAAAAACTGTTTTTT
CASRPSSTNEKLFF
>.|TRBD2|TRBV4-2|TRBJ2-1
TGTGCCAGCAGCCAGGTACTACTAGCGGGGTACAATGAGCAGTTCTTC
CASSQVLLAGYNEQFF
>.|.|TRBV5-5|TRBJ2-7
TGTGCCAGCAGCTGGGGGCCCTACGAGCAGTACTTC
CASSWGPYEQYF
>.|.|TRBV7-2|TRBJ2-7
TGTGCCAGCAGCTTAGCGCCAGGGGCCCAGTACGAGCAGTACTTC
CASSLAPGAQYEQYF
>.|.|TRBV11-2|TRBJ2-6
TGTGCCAGCAGCTTAGAGGGGGCTTATGGGGCCAACGTCCTGACTTTC
CASSLEGAYGANVLTF
>.|TRBD1|TRBV25-1|TRBJ2-5
TGTGCCAGCAGTGAGGCACAGGGGGCGGGGCAGACCCAGTACTTC
CASSEAQGAGQTQYF
>.|.|TRBV5-1|TRBJ2-3
TGCGCCAGCAGCTTGGTTACCTACACAGATACGCAGTATTTT
CASSLVTYTDTQYF
>once|.|TRBV4-1|TRBJ2-1
TGCGCCAGCAGCCAAGGGGCCACTAGAGAGTACAATGAGCAGTTCTTC
CASSQGATREYNEQFF
>.|.|TRBV27|TRBJ2-3
TGTGCCAGCAGTGAACCAGGAAGCACAGATACGCAGTATTTT
CASSEPGSTDTQYF
>.|.|TRBV2|TRBJ2-3
TGTGCCAGCAGTGATGTTCGGGAAACGCAGTATTTT
CASSDVRETQYF
>.|.|TRBV19|TRBJ1-2
TGTGCCAGTAGTCGACAGGCAGGGATTTATGGCTACACCTTC
CASSRQAGIYGYTF
>once|TRBD1|TRBV5-4|TRBJ2-2
TGTGCCAGCAGCCCGGGACAGCCTATGAACACCGGGGAGCTGTTTTTT
CASSPGQPMNTGELFF
>.|.|TRBV12-3/TRBV12-4|TRBJ1-2
TGTGCCAGCATCCGGGTGGATGGCTACACCTTC
CASIRVDGYTF
>.|TRBD1|TRBV25-1|TRBJ1-2
TGTGCCAGCAGTGAGGATCCGGGACAGGCTAACTATGGCTACACCTTC
CASSEDPGQANYGYTF
>.|.|TRBV7-3|TRBJ1-1
TGTGCCAGCAGCTTAACTCAGGGCACTGAAGCTTTCTTT
CASSLTQGTEAFF
>.|TRBD2|TRBV25-1|TRBJ2-7
TGTGCCAGCAGTGAAAACGGGAGGGGCAGGAACGAGCAGTACTTC
CASSENGRGRNEQYF
>.|.|TRBV6-5|TRBJ2-1
TGTGCCAGCAGCCCGAGAGCGGGTAACAATGAGCAGTTCTTC
CASSPRAGNNEQFF
>.|.|TRBV4-3|TRBJ2-6
TGCGCCAGCAGCCAAGATTACTCCTCTGGGGCCAACGTCCTGACTTTC
CASSQDYSSGANVLTF
>.|.|TRBV28|TRBJ1-2
TGTGCCAGCAGGTCCACGACAGTCTATGGCTACACCTTC
CASRSTTVYGYTF
>.|TRBD1|TRBV15|TRBJ1-1
TGTGCCACCAGGGGGGGACAGTTCTACACTGAAGCTTTCTTT
CATRGGQFYTEAFF